This is a list of T cell receptor beta chains from one sample in a study of T-cell reconstitution after alpha-beta-depleted transplantation in children. TCRdb processed the PCR reads anew with MiXCR; each CDR3 protein has one entry. The sample comprises roughly 190,000 distinct CDR3 sequences, about 15% of which are singletons, and 13% rests with the top ten. The input for sequencing was PBMCs from the stem cell graft donor, taken from the stem cell graft. The receptor set was obtained from a human donor who donated a stem cell graft to a child with acute lymphoblastic leukemia. The CDR3 runs from the conserved cysteine through the conserved F or W.

CDR3 protein: CASSRGLGSTEAFF; J gene: TRBJ1-1; V gene: TRBV6-1
CDR3 protein: CASSLHGGSNTEAFF; J gene: TRBJ1-1; V gene: TRBV7-2
CDR3 protein: CASSMENANTGELFF; J gene: TRBJ2-2; V gene: TRBV12-3/TRBV12-4
CDR3 protein: CASSLRATGELFF; J gene: TRBJ2-2; V gene: TRBV12-3/TRBV12-4
CDR3 protein: CATSDNHPDSANTEAFF; J gene: TRBJ1-1; V gene: TRBV24-1
CDR3 protein: CASSSLTSGSYEQYF; J gene: TRBJ2-7; V gene: TRBV7-9
CDR3 protein: CASSLQANQPQHF; J gene: TRBJ1-5; V gene: TRBV18
CDR3 protein: CASTGQASGDTQYF; J gene: TRBJ2-3; V gene: TRBV2
CDR3 protein: CASSLQGAYTGELFF; J gene: TRBJ2-2; V gene: TRBV5-4
CDR3 protein: CASGGQGASGANVLTF; J gene: TRBJ2-6; V gene: TRBV5-1
CDR3 protein: CSVGTGIFNNEQFF; J gene: TRBJ2-1; V gene: TRBV29-1
CDR3 protein: CASSKRLAGVYEQFF; J gene: TRBJ2-1; V gene: TRBV7-2
CDR3 protein: CASSTGTGVSGNTIYF; J gene: TRBJ1-3; V gene: TRBV18
CDR3 protein: CASSQIVTSPWGEQYF; J gene: TRBJ2-7; V gene: TRBV5-1
CDR3 protein: CSAAGVESYNEQFF; J gene: TRBJ2-1; V gene: TRBV20-1
CDR3 protein: CASSLGHNEKLFF; J gene: TRBJ1-4; V gene: TRBV5-1
CDR3 protein: CASSYGGRIVRGEQYF; J gene: TRBJ2-7; V gene: TRBV6-2/TRBV6-3
CDR3 protein: CASSTERVWNTEAFF; J gene: TRBJ1-1; V gene: TRBV7-9
CDR3 protein: CASSLSGANEQFF; J gene: TRBJ2-1; V gene: TRBV12-3/TRBV12-4
CDR3 protein: CASSHTSGGSTDTQYF; J gene: TRBJ2-3; V gene: TRBV18
CDR3 protein: CASSQERGFYEQYF; J gene: TRBJ2-7; V gene: TRBV3-1
CDR3 protein: CASSGLEDGGGNEQFF; J gene: TRBJ2-1; V gene: TRBV5-1
CDR3 protein: CSVTGTSVSLSSYNEQFF; J gene: TRBJ2-1; V gene: TRBV29-1
CDR3 protein: CASSKSGSDEQFF; J gene: TRBJ2-1; V gene: TRBV7-9